These 27 T cell receptor beta chains were all obtained from the same sample, sequenced in a study of T-cell memory formation after mild COVID-19. From the 5' RACE reads, TCRdb called clonotypes with MiXCR, one entry per CDR3 protein. The sample yields some 190,000 distinct CDR3 sequences, 16% seen once. Sequencing input: PBMCs or a T cell subset sorted from them (not recorded which). Every receptor here comes from an adult woman who had mild COVID-19 (a few samples of this study predate the infection). Cell type and time point are not known.

The chain is built from TRBV14 and TRBJ1-1, with D possibly being TRBD1 (6 bases). The CDR3 sequence is 16 residues long. Per germline, CDR1 SGHDN and CDR2 FVKESK. Trimming pared 3 bases from V and 0 bases from J, leaving 14 bases between. CDR3 DNA sequence: TGTGCCAGCAGCCATCGAAAGGGGGTTATGAACACTGAAGCTTTCTTT. The encoded protein is CASSHRKGVMNTEAFF.

The CDR3 spells CASRPSANSYNEQFF. The DNA of the CDR3 is TGTGCCAGCAGACCGAGCGCGAACTCCTACAATGAGCAGTTCTTC. The chain has TRBV7-9 and TRBJ2-1; unclear D gene. V was clipped by 6 bases and J by 0 bases, with 12 bases between them. CDR1 and CDR2 from the germline V gene are SEHNR and FQNEAQ (reference sequence). The CDR3 has 15 amino acids.

This clonotype was observed a handful of times. The genes are TRBV5-5 and TRBJ1-5; 7 nucleotides align to TRBD1. Trimming at V came to 0 bases and at J to 5 bases, leaving 8 bases not matched to a gene. The CDR3 is 16 amino acids. In germline, CDR1 is SGHKS, CDR2 YYEKEE (reference sequence). The CDR3 protein is CASSLGGGQYYQPQHF. CDR3 DNA sequence: TGTGCCAGCAGCTTGGGGGGGGGACAGTACTATCAGCCCCAGCATTTT.

This clonotype was observed at least ten times. This chain links TRBV7-6 with TRBJ1-2; the D is unclear. Trimming left V 5 bases short and J 8 bases short, with 15 bases between. CDR3 length equals 13 residues. Germline-derived CDR1 and CDR2 are SGHVS and FNYEAQ. The chain's CDR3 is CASSLGERSGYTF. CDR3 sequence (DNA): TGTGCCAGCAGCCTTGGCGAGAGAAGCGGCTACACCTTC.

The chain joins TRBV6-2 or TRBV6-3 to TRBJ1-5; D possibly corresponds to TRBD1 (6 bases). CDR3 size: 15 residues. Germline CDR1 and CDR2: MNHEY and SVGEGT. The ends were cut back, 4 bases at V and 0 bases at J, with 10 bases in the middle. The CDR3: CASSFYRVSNQPQHF. DNA for the CDR3: TGTGCCAGCAGTTTCTACAGGGTTAGCAATCAGCCCCAGCATTTT.

This chain joins TRBV12-3 or TRBV12-4 and TRBJ2-3; D gene unclear. V lost 1 base, J lost 9 bases, and 8 bases lay in between. There are 12 residues in the CDR3. CDR3: CASSLGLTTQYF. The CDR3 region has the DNA TGTGCCAGCAGTTTAGGGCTGACCACGCAGTATTTT.

CDR3 sequence: CASSLGSETQYF. The CDR3 DNA reads TGCGCCAGCAGCTTGGGCTCTGAGACCCAGTACTTC. The chain is built from TRBV5-1 and TRBJ2-5; no definite D call. Germline assignment: CDR1 SGHRS and CDR2 YFSETQ. The CDR3 extends over 12 amino acids. V was shortened by 0 bases and J by 5 bases, with 5 bases between the two germline ends.

This clonotype has at least ten counts. The chain recombines TRBV11-3 with TRBJ2-3; no clear D. The germline V gene has CDR1 SGHNT and CDR2 YENEEA. The ends were cut back, 5 bases at V and 2 bases at J, with 5 bases in the middle. The CDR3 totals 12 residues. CDR3 DNA sequence: TGTGCCAGCAGCCTTAACACAGATACGCAGTATTTT. Protein product: CASSLNTDTQYF.

This clonotype was counted a few times. This chain joins TRBV12-3 or TRBV12-4 and TRBJ1-2, with TRBD1 matching over 8 bases. The CDR3 has 16 residues. V lost 6 bases and J lost 8; bases outside the gene matches: 17. The DNA for the CDR3 is TGTGCCAGCAGCCGTTCGGGGCAGGGGGCGATGCGAGGCTACACCTTC. Amino acid sequence: CASSRSGQGAMRGYTF.

The V and J genes are TRBV9 and TRBJ2-2; D might be TRBD2 (6 bases). The CDR3 is 13 amino acids. Per the germline V gene, CDR1 is SGDLS and CDR2 is YYNGEE. V was shortened by 4 bases and J by 8 bases, with 12 bases between the two germline ends. CDR3 in amino acids: CASSPSTSGELFF. The CDR3 DNA sequence: TGTGCCAGCAGCCCGTCGACTAGTGGGGAGCTGTTTTTT.

A single count supports this clonotype. The chain combines TRBV5-1 with TRBJ2-5; D perhaps matches TRBD2 (6 bases). The CDR3 is 14 amino acids. The V gene lost 3 bases and the J gene lost 5 bases, with 14 bases spanning the gap. The germline gives CDR1 SGHRS, CDR2 YFSETQ. The CDR3 coding sequence is TGCGCCAGCAGCTCTGGGACTGATTGGGAGACCCAGTACTTC. It yields the protein CASSSGTDWETQYF.

J is TRBJ2-2 and V is TRBV24-1, with D perhaps TRBD2 (5 bases). The CDR3 contains 15 residues. V dropped 3 bases and J dropped 7 bases, with 14 bases sitting between them. Germline V gene sequence: CDR1 KGHDR, CDR2 SFDVKD. The CDR3, as DNA: TGTGCCACCAGTGATATGATACGGGAAGGCGGGGAGCTGTTTTTT. Amino acid sequence: CATSDMIREGGELFF.

The chain recombines TRBV5-4 with TRBJ2-4; D tentatively reads TRBD1 or TRBD2 (5 bases each). Germline V lookup: CDR1 SGHNT, CDR2 YYREEE (reference sequence). The CDR3 length is 15 residues. Trimming took off 0 bases at V and 5 bases at J, with 12 bases between the two ends. The CDR3 here is CASSLAEGQENIQYF. The CDR3, as DNA: TGTGCCAGCAGCTTGGCTGAGGGGCAGGAAAACATTCAGTACTTC. Together with reference TRBV5-4 and TRBJ2-4, the CDR3 gives the full variable domain: ETGVTQSPTHLIKTRGQQVTLRCSSQSGHNTVSWYQQALGQGPQFIFQYYREEENGRGNFPPRFSGLQFPNYSSELNVNALELDDSALYLCASSLAEGQENIQYFGAGTRLSVL.

At least ten counts were recorded for this clonotype. The rearrangement joins TRBV12-3 or TRBV12-4 to TRBJ2-1; D gene ambiguous. The CDR3 extends over 12 amino acids. V shed 3 bases and J shed 2 bases, with 2 bases lying between them. The CDR3 bases are TGTGCCAGCAGTTTCCCCTACAATGAGCAGTTCTTC. It yields the protein CASSFPYNEQFF.

The CDR3 sequence: CATSEGGRYEQYF. In nucleotides, the CDR3 is TGTGCCACCAGTGAGGGGGGACGCTACGAGCAGTACTTC. The rearrangement uses TRBV24-1 and TRBJ2-7; possibly TRBD2 for D (6 bases). There are 13 residues in the CDR3. Germline V lookup: CDR1 KGHDR, CDR2 SFDVKD. V lost 4 bases and J 3 bases, leaving 9 bases between the germline ends.

V gene TRBV12-3 or TRBV12-4 combines with J gene TRBJ1-1; no reliable D call. Trimming pared 6 bases from V and 3 bases from J, leaving 11 bases between. The CDR3 runs to 13 residues. This chain's CDR3 is CASRTNRDTEAFF. The CDR3 DNA reads TGTGCCAGCAGGACAAACCGGGACACTGAAGCTTTCTTT.

The chain carries TRBV7-8 and TRBJ1-4; 7 bases fit TRBD1. Looked up from germline, CDR1 is SGHVS and CDR2 is FQNEAQ. The CDR3 spans 14 residues. V lost 0 bases and J lost 7; bases outside the gene matches: 2. The DNA for the CDR3 is TGTGCCAGCAGCTTAGCGACAGGGAGTGAAAAACTGTTTTTT. Its translation: CASSLATGSEKLFF.

This clonotype came up a few times. The chain employs TRBV4-1 and TRBJ1-1; D unclear. The CDR3 runs 15 residues. CDR1 is MGHRA, CDR2 YSYEKL, per germline. V was clipped by 0 bases and J by 4 bases, with 12 bases between them. The CDR3 reads CASSQEERRATEAFF. The CDR3 bases are TGCGCCAGCAGCCAAGAAGAGCGACGGGCCACTGAAGCTTTCTTT.

The V call is TRBV19, the J call TRBJ2-7; 7 bases line up with TRBD2. CDR3 length: 15 residues. V shed 1 base, J shed 5 bases, and the junction held 8 bases outside the gene matches. Germline V lookup: CDR1 LNHDA, CDR2 SQIVND (reference sequence). CDR3 residues: CASSIAGGSVNEQYF. In nucleotides, the CDR3 is TGTGCCAGTAGTATAGCAGGCGGGAGCGTCAACGAGCAGTACTTC.

This rearrangement joins TRBV7-3 to TRBJ2-2; D is ambiguous. The CDR3 sequence is 13 residues long. Trimming pared 3 bases from V and 7 bases from J, leaving 9 bases between. From germline, CDR1 is SGHTA and CDR2 FQGTGA. In DNA, the CDR3 is TGTGCCAGCAGCTTGCCTTCCGTCGGGGAGCTGTTTTTT. Translation: CASSLPSVGELFF.

This clonotype has a handful of counts. The chain joins TRBV7-9 to TRBJ2-2; D might be TRBD2 (6 bases). The ends were cut back, 5 bases at V and 0 bases at J, with 13 bases in the middle. The germline gives CDR1 SEHNR, CDR2 FQNEAQ (reference sequence). CDR3 size: 16 residues. CDR3 in DNA: TGTGCCAGCAGCGCCAGACTAGACTCGAACACCGGGGAGCTGTTTTTT. Translated, it gives CASSARLDSNTGELFF.

This rearrangement joins TRBV5-1 to TRBJ2-3, with D perhaps matching TRBD2 (6 bases). V dropped 0 bases and J dropped 5 bases, with 19 bases sitting between them. Germline V gives CDR1 SGHRS, CDR2 YFSETQ. The CDR3 has 17 amino acids. The CDR3 bases are TGCGCCAGCAGCTTGGCCCCCGGGAGAGGTTTAGAAGATACGCAGTATTTT. Translation gives CASSLAPGRGLEDTQYF.

This chain joins TRBV5-1 and TRBJ2-5; 7 bases fit TRBD2. The V segment lost 4 bases and the J segment 5 bases; nucleotides outside the gene matches: 11. The CDR3 totals 15 residues. Per the germline V gene, CDR1 is SGHRS and CDR2 is YFSETQ. For the CDR3, the DNA is TGCGCCAGCAGCGCTAATCTAGCGGCCCAGGAGACCCAGTACTTC. Its protein is CASSANLAAQETQYF.

This rearrangement joins TRBV7-9 to TRBJ2-5; D unclear. This CDR3 spans 14 amino acids. Per germline, CDR1 SEHNR and CDR2 FQNEAQ (reference sequence). V gave up 1 base and J gave up 1 base, with 7 bases separating them. The CDR3 loop is CASSLEPSQETQYF. The CDR3 nucleotides are TGTGCCAGCAGCTTAGAGCCTTCCCAAGAGACCCAGTACTTC. Using reference TRBV7-9 and TRBJ2-5 for the parts outside the CDR3, the full variable domain is DTGVSQNPRHKITKRGQNVTFRCDPISEHNRLYWYRQTLGQGPEFLTYFQNEAQLEKSRLLSDRFSAERPKGSFSTLEIQRTEQGDSAMYLCASSLEPSQETQYFGPGTRLLVL.

The V call is TRBV6-2 or TRBV6-3, the J call TRBJ2-3; a possible D gene is TRBD1 (5 bases). The V and J ends lost 7 bases and 2 bases respectively, with 10 bases between them. CDR3 length: 13 residues. Germline V gives CDR1 MNHEY, CDR2 SVGEGT. The CDR3 loop is CASTRRATDTQYF. The CDR3, as DNA: TGTGCCAGCACGCGCAGGGCCACAGATACGCAGTATTTT.

This clonotype was seen a handful of times. J is TRBJ1-1 and V is TRBV27; D is uncertain. This CDR3 region has 14 residues. CDR1 MNHEY and CDR2 SMNVEV come from the germline V gene (reference sequence). V was cut by 4 bases and J by 0 bases, with 9 bases left in between. CDR3 residues: CASSSTVMNTEAFF. The CDR3 nucleotides are TGTGCCAGCAGTTCGACGGTGATGAACACTGAAGCTTTCTTT.

V is TRBV20-1 and J is TRBJ2-5; 8 bases agree with TRBD2. Germline CDR1 reads DFQATT; CDR2 reads SNEGSKA (reference sequence). Trimming took 0 bases from V and 2 from J; bases not matched to a gene: 5. This CDR3 has 15 residues. The CDR3 spells CSARDGAGGQETQYF. The CDR3 DNA reads as TGCAGTGCTAGAGATGGGGCGGGAGGACAAGAGACCCAGTACTTC.